This T cell receptor (beta chain) was recorded in a study of blood T cell repertoires in COVID-19. Across the study: Whether acute or convalescent, the COVID-19 samples came from the United States, Italy and Spain. PBMCs, B-cell-depleted T cells, or T cells were the source of the cDNA or gDNA that made up the material.

This clone was recorded a few times. Authors' processing steps: How many nucleated cells were present was estimated from reference gene primer amplification. The protocol was immunoSEQ multiplex PCR, while the TCRdb copy is restricted to in-frame clones and leaves out a portion. The D gene and trimming were derived from the DNA, and the V and J assignments and clone size from that table. The repertoire holds approximately 260,000 clones, with approximately 80% as singletons. The CDR3 covers 13 residues. V lost 3 bases and J 6 bases, leaving 12 bases between the germline ends. Germline values: CDR1 MNHEY, CDR2 SMNVEV (reference sequence).

The receptor was isolated from a woman aged 80 or over with active or convalescent COVID-19. This chain uses TRBV27 with TRBJ2-7; maybe TRBD1 (5 bases). What was sequenced was peripheral blood. In DNA, the CDR3 is TGTGCCAGCAGTTTCCCAGGGTCCGTCGAGCAGTACTTC. Its translation: CASSFPGSVEQYF.